Shown below are 18 T cell receptor beta chains from a single sample sequenced in a study of blood T cell repertoires in COVID-19. Here immunoSEQ multiplex PCR was the method, and the copy in TCRdb shows in-frame clones only, minus some. The sample has around 63,000 clones; 80% to 90% are singletons. The sequenced sample was peripheral blood. Receptors originate from an elderly woman with acute or convalescent COVID-19.

The genes are TRBV6-5 and TRBJ1-1; no firm D call. Trimming stripped 6 bases from V and 0 bases from J, with 11 bases between. The CDR3 consists of 14 residues. Germline assignment: CDR1 MNHEY and CDR2 SVGAGI. CDR3 coding DNA: TGTGCCAGCAGCCGTGAAGACATGAACACTGAAGCTTTCTTT. Encoded protein: CASSREDMNTEAFF.

The chain is built from TRBV3-1 (or the pseudogene TRBV3-2) and TRBJ1-1; D is ambiguous. Germline V gene data show CDR1 as LGHDT and CDR2 as YNNKEL (reference sequence). The CDR3 has 15 residues. Trimming stripped 0 bases from V and 11 bases from J, with 19 bases between. The CDR3 coding sequence is TGTGCCAGCAGCCAAGATGGCGGTGCGGGGAGGAAGGCTTTCTTT. Translating gives CASSQDGGAGRKAFF.

V and J are TRBV6-5 and TRBJ1-1, with D possibly TRBD1 on 5 matching bases. Germline V gene lookup returns CDR1 MNHEY and CDR2 SVGAGI. The germline V and J ends were trimmed by 2 bases and 2 bases, with 15 bases remaining between them. This CDR3 region has 16 residues. CDR3 sequence reads: CASSYKRGTGNTEAFF. CDR3 DNA sequence: TGTGCCAGCAGTTACAAACGGGGGACGGGTAACACTGAAGCTTTCTTT.

This clone was recorded a few times. This chain joins TRBV30 and TRBJ2-7; TRBD1 matches at 7 bases. Germline V gives CDR1 GTSNPN, CDR2 SVGIG (reference sequence). The CDR3 has 12 amino acids. V was pared by 5 bases and J by 5 bases, with 6 bases of the junction left unmatched. CDR3 sequence reads: CAWDRDRHEQYF. The CDR3 region has the DNA TGTGCCTGGGACAGGGATCGTCACGAGCAGTACTTC.

V usage is TRBV29-1 and J usage is TRBJ2-3, with 8 bases identical to TRBD1. V trimming: 7 bases; J trimming: 3 bases; junction bases outside the gene matches: 6. The length of the CDR3 is 13 residues. CDR1 and CDR2 (germline): SQVTM, ANQGSEA. CDR3 nucleotides: TGCAGCGGGCAGAGACAGGGGACAGATACGCAGTATTTT. It encodes CSGQRQGTDTQYF.

The chain couples TRBV12-3 or TRBV12-4 to TRBJ1-1; 10 bases fit TRBD1. V shed 6 bases, J shed 4 bases, and the junction held 2 bases outside the gene matches. The CDR3 is 13 amino acids. The CDR3 protein is CASRGQGGTEAFF. CDR3 nucleotides: TGTGCCAGCAGAGGACAGGGGGGCACTGAAGCTTTCTTT.

This clone has only one observation. This chain connects TRBV7-7 to TRBJ2-5; 15 nucleotides agree with TRBD2. V was pared by 4 bases and J by 5 bases, with 8 bases of the junction left unmatched. This CDR3 has 17 amino acids. The germline gives CDR1 SSHAT, CDR2 FNYEAQ (reference sequence). CDR3 loop: CASSSGLAGGSEETQYF. CDR3 sequence (DNA): TGTGCCAGCAGCTCGGGACTAGCGGGAGGAAGTGAGGAGACCCAGTACTTC.

This clone was recorded only once. The chain has TRBV28 and TRBJ2-3; tentatively, D is TRBD1 (5 bases). Germline V gene sequence: CDR1 MDHEN, CDR2 SYDVKM. This CDR3 spans 15 amino acids. The ends were cut back, 5 bases at V and 3 bases at J, with 15 bases in the middle. The CDR3 sequence: CASSTRKSGTDTQYF. CDR3 nucleotide sequence: TGTGCCAGCAGTACCCGGAAATCAGGGACAGATACGCAGTATTTT.

This chain uses TRBV29-1 with TRBJ2-3; 9 bases fit TRBD2. Germline-derived CDR1 and CDR2 are SQVTM and ANQGSEA. Germline trimming cut 1 base from V and 4 bases from J; bases unmatched to any gene: 6. This CDR3 contains 15 residues. CDR3 loop: CSVEVWREGADTQYF. The CDR3 nucleotides are TGCAGCGTTGAAGTCTGGCGGGAGGGGGCAGATACGCAGTATTTT.

The chain uses TRBV28 and TRBJ2-7, with D possibly matching TRBD1 (6 bases). Germline CDR1 reads MDHEN; CDR2 reads SYDVKM. V was shortened by 6 bases and J by 2 bases, with 17 bases between the two germline ends. The CDR3 length is 15 residues. The CDR3 is CASSKLGTFAYEQYF. In nucleotides, the CDR3 is TGTGCCAGCAGCAAACTCGGGACATTTGCCTACGAGCAGTACTTC.

V and J are TRBV10-3 and TRBJ1-4; D is ambiguous. The CDR3 has 14 amino acids. Trimming removed 3 bases at V and 3 bases at J, with 8 bases between. Germline V gene sequence: CDR1 ENHRY, CDR2 SYGVKD. CDR3 sequence: CAISDTSSNEKLFF. In DNA form, the CDR3 reads TGTGCCATCAGTGATACCAGTTCTAATGAAAAACTGTTTTTT.

CDR3 loop: CAWNPPDSASSYNEQFF. For the CDR3, the DNA is TGTGCCTGGAACCCCCCGGACAGTGCCAGCTCCTACAATGAGCAGTTCTTC. The chain links TRBV30 to TRBJ2-1; tentative D call: TRBD1 (6 bases). The CDR3 length is 17 residues. V was cut by 4 bases and J by 0 bases, with 19 bases left in between. Germline values: CDR1 GTSNPN, CDR2 SVGIG (reference sequence).

The chain joins TRBV4-3 to TRBJ2-5, with 9 bases lining up with TRBD2. V shed 0 bases and J 5 bases; nucleotides not matched to a gene: 13. CDR1 LGHNA and CDR2 YSLEER come from the germline V gene. The CDR3 extends over 18 amino acids. The CDR3 DNA reads as TGCGCCAGCAGCCAAGAAGGAAGCGGGGGGTCCAGAGAGGAGACCCAGTACTTC. Amino acid sequence: CASSQEGSGGSREETQYF.

V usage is TRBV19 and J usage is TRBJ2-3; D not resolved. Germline CDR1 reads LNHDA; CDR2 reads SQIVND (reference sequence). The CDR3 loop spans 11 amino acids. Trimming shortened V by 6 bases and J by 7 bases, and 8 bases separated the two germline ends. In DNA, the CDR3 is TGTGCCAGTAGCCTAGGTTATACGCAGTATTTT. As protein: CASSLGYTQYF. Complete variable domain (other parts from reference TRBV19 and TRBJ2-3): DGGITQSPKYLFRKEGQNVTLSCEQNLNHDAMYWYRQDPGQGLRLIYYSQIVNDFQKGDIAEGYSVSREKKESFPLTVTSAQKNPTAFYLCASSLGYTQYFGPGTRLTVL.

CDR3 DNA sequence: TGTGCCAGCAGCGGACAGGGCACAGATACGCAGTATTTT. As protein: CASSGQGTDTQYF. The J gene is TRBJ2-3, the V gene TRBV5-4; 7 positions match TRBD1. Germline CDR1 SGHNT, CDR2 YYREEE (reference sequence). With 4 bases clipped from V and 1 base from J, the junction kept 0 bases outside the gene matches. The CDR3 covers 13 residues.

The chain uses TRBV6-2 or TRBV6-3 and TRBJ1-1; no clear D. The CDR3 has 13 residues. Per germline, CDR1 MNHEY and CDR2 SVGEGT. The V end was cut by 5 bases, the J end by 2 bases, with 9 bases between. CDR3 DNA: TGTGCCAGCAGTCTTCAGTTAAACACTGAAGCTTTCTTT. Protein product: CASSLQLNTEAFF.

The V gene is TRBV11-2, the J gene TRBJ2-2; the D is unclear. Looked up from germline, CDR1 is SGHAT and CDR2 is FQNNGV. This CDR3 region has 16 residues. Deletions cut 2 bases from V and 0 bases from J, with 10 bases between. CDR3 in DNA: TGTGCCAGCAGCTTATTTGCGCCTACGAACACCGGGGAGCTGTTTTTT. Translating it yields CASSLFAPTNTGELFF. Supplemented by reference TRBV11-2 and TRBJ2-2, the full variable domain reads EAGVAQSPRYKIIEKRQSVAFWCNPISGHATLYWYQQILGQGPKLLIQFQNNGVVDDSQLPKDRFSAERLKGVDSTLKIQPAKLEDSAVYLCASSLFAPTNTGELFFGEGSRLTVL.

The rearrangement joins TRBV7-3 to TRBJ2-5; D may be TRBD1 (5 bases). Trimming stripped 5 bases from V and 4 bases from J, with 11 bases between. The CDR3 sequence is 13 residues long. Germline V gene data show CDR1 as SGHTA and CDR2 as FQGTGA. The CDR3 DNA follows: TGTGCCAGCAGCCCAAGGGGTTCAGAGACCCAGTACTTC. Its protein product is CASSPRGSETQYF. The entire variable domain, with the rest obtained from reference TRBV7-3 and TRBJ2-5, is as follows: GAGVSQTPSNKVTEKGKYVELRCDPISGHTALYWYRQSLGQGPEFLIYFQGTGAADDSGLPNDRFFAVRPEGSVSTLKIQRTERGDSAVYLCASSPRGSETQYFGPGTRLLVL.